The rows below give T cell receptor beta chains drawn from one sample of a study of OX40 agonist ivuxolimab in advanced cancers. Profiling relied on immunoSEQ multiplex PCR, and the TCRdb table lists in-frame clones only, not all of them. This table holds about 73,000 clones, 90% found once. The source was CD4+ or CD8+ T cells sorted from blood, collected in a trial of the OX40 agonist ivuxolimab. The receptors here all came from an adult with an advanced solid tumor such as melanoma, head and neck, liver or kidney cancer. CDR3s include the opening cysteine and the closing phenylalanine or tryptophan. A D gene is named only where the DNA matches it firmly. Clone size is given for some rows only: seen once, a few or many times, or a class if the clone is expanded.

TRBV9	NA	TRBJ2-1	NA	13	CASSVGGQWEQFF	TGTGCCAGCAGCGTAGGGGGGCAGTGGGAGCAGTTCTTC
TRBV10-2	TRBD2	TRBJ2-3	NA	17	CASSERDRGDSTDTQYF	TGCGCCAGCAGCGAAAGGGACCGGGGGGATAGCACAGATACGCAGTATTTT
TRBV7-8	NA	TRBJ1-4	NA	16	CASSLWAGGANEKLFF	TGTGCCAGCAGCTTATGGGCTGGCGGCGCTAATGAAAAACTGTTTTTT
TRBV7-8	TRBD2	TRBJ2-7	NA	14	CASSLVAGAHEQYF	TGTGCCAGCAGCTTAGTAGCGGGAGCCCACGAGCAGTACTTC
TRBV28	TRBD2	TRBJ2-3	NA	17	CASTAGTSSLITDTQYF	TGTGCCAGCACGGCGGGGACTAGTAGTCTTATCACAGATACGCAGTATTTT
TRBV5-4	TRBD2	TRBJ2-1	NA	14	CASSSRTSGNEQFF	TGTGCCAGCAGCTCGAGGACTAGCGGGAATGAGCAGTTCTTC
TRBV7-9	TRBD2	TRBJ2-1	NA	18	CASSLDPQISGVYNEQFF	TGTGCCAGCAGCTTAGACCCCCAAATTAGCGGGGTTTACAATGAGCAGTTCTTC
TRBV5-6	NA	TRBJ1-5	few	16	CASSLGKAGDRQPQHF	TGTGCCAGCAGCTTGGGGAAAGCAGGGGACCGTCAGCCCCAGCATTTT
TRBV7-6	NA	TRBJ2-7	NA	14	CASSLYGPSYEQYF	TGTGCCAGCAGCTTGTACGGGCCTTCCTACGAGCAGTACTTC
TRBV28	NA	TRBJ2-1	NA	15	CASSLEDISYNEQFF	TGTGCCAGCAGCTTGGAGGACATTTCTTACAATGAGCAGTTCTTC
TRBV11-2	NA	TRBJ1-2	few	14	CASSLGPGDDGYTF	TGTGCCAGCAGCTTAGGCCCCGGGGATGATGGCTACACCTTC
TRBV27	NA	TRBJ2-7	NA	17	CASSIPSRAGGHYEQYF	TGTGCCAGCAGTATACCCTCCCGCGCAGGGGGGCACTACGAGCAGTACTTC
TRBV18	NA	TRBJ2-5	NA	16	CASSPGSGVSQETQYF	TGTGCCAGCTCACCAGGGTCAGGGGTCAGCCAAGAGACCCAGTACTTC
TRBV7-6	TRBD1	TRBJ1-6	NA	16	CASSLWPRDSNSPLHF	TGTGCCAGCAGCTTATGGCCGCGGGACAGTAATTCACCCCTCCACTTT
TRBV7-9	TRBD2	TRBJ2-3	NA	16	CASRDPGLAGLDTQYF	TGTGCCAGCAGGGATCCGGGACTAGCGGGGTTAGATACGCAGTATTTT
TRBV19	NA	TRBJ1-2	NA	15	CASIPAASHHYGYTF	TGTGCCAGTATCCCCGCAGCGTCCCACCACTATGGCTACACCTTC
TRBV30	TRBD2	TRBJ2-3	NA	15	CAWSVSGLVPDTQYF	TGTGCCTGGAGTGTATCGGGACTAGTACCAGATACGCAGTATTTT
TRBV30	NA	TRBJ2-2	once	12	CAWSVLAGELFF	TGTGCCTGGAGTGTACTGGCCGGGGAGCTGTTTTTT
TRBV7-9	TRBD2	TRBJ2-1	NA	15	CASSGLAGGGNEQFF	TGTGCCAGCAGCGGATTAGCGGGGGGAGGTAATGAGCAGTTCTTC
TRBV4-2	NA	TRBJ1-2	NA	17	CASSQEAPDTALYGYTF	TGTGCCAGCAGCCAAGAAGCCCCCGACACCGCCCTCTATGGCTACACCTTC
TRBV5-6	TRBD1	TRBJ2-7	NA	15	CASSSPGQGYYEQYF	TGTGCCAGCAGCTCGCCGGGACAGGGTTACTACGAGCAGTACTTC
TRBV19	NA	TRBJ2-3	NA	15	CASRPPSGPWDTQYF	TGTGCCAGTAGACCCCCTTCGGGCCCTTGGGATACGCAGTATTTT
TRBV4-1	TRBD2	TRBJ2-1	NA	14	CASSYGLGYDEQFF	TGCGCCAGCAGCTATGGACTAGGTTATGATGAGCAGTTCTTC
TRBV11-2	NA	TRBJ2-1	NA	14	CASSLAVGYNEQFF	TGTGCCAGCAGCTTAGCGGTTGGCTACAATGAGCAGTTCTTC
TRBV30	NA	TRBJ2-5	once	11	CAWSPEKAQYF	TGTGCCTGGAGTCCCGAAAAAGCCCAGTACTTC
TRBV27	TRBD1	TRBJ1-1	NA	16	CASSLGTGGPLMSAFF	TGTGCCAGCAGTTTGGGGACAGGGGGCCCCCTGATGTCGGCTTTCTTT
TRBV7-6	TRBD1	TRBJ1-4	NA	15	CASSRRDRGNEKLFF	TGTGCCAGCAGCAGACGGGACAGGGGAAATGAAAAACTGTTTTTT
TRBV5-4	TRBD1	TRBJ2-7	NA	13	CASSWGQGNEQYF	TGTGCCAGCAGCTGGGGACAGGGGAACGAGCAGTACTTC
TRBV6-1	NA	TRBJ2-7	NA	15	CASSEIGGGSYEQYF	TGTGCCAGCAGTGAAATCGGGGGAGGATCCTACGAGCAGTACTTC
TRBV19	TRBD1	TRBJ1-1	few	15	CASSSRTGLNTEAFF	TGTGCCAGTAGTTCACGGACAGGGCTGAACACTGAAGCTTTCTTT
TRBV7-9	NA	TRBJ2-1	once	15	CASSLDGGGYNEQFF	TGTGCCAGCAGCTTAGACGGGGGAGGTTACAATGAGCAGTTCTTC
TRBV5-8	NA	TRBJ2-2	NA	14	CASSSGVYTGELFF	TGTGCCAGCAGCTCCGGGGTCTACACCGGGGAGCTGTTTTTT